The subject of this entry is one T cell receptor beta chain. Its antigen is undetermined. This CDR3 has 15 amino acids. Germline CDR1 SGHTA, CDR2 FQGNSA. V was cut by 5 bases and J by 4 bases, with 15 bases left in between. This entry comes from a study of Ad26.COV2.S vaccination and SARS-CoV-2 variants. Overall study results and limits: Assessments of TCR breadth and depth may have underestimated the total T cell responses.

The treatment is: around 19 received Ad26.COV2.S at low or high dose, single or two shots; roughly five received placebo; per-sample allocation not given. Day 63 after the first vaccine or placebo injection was the time point for sampling. This adult donor, from Boston, was 18-55 years old. Clones were sequenced by immunoSEQ multiplex PCR, and TCRdb holds only the in-frame ones, with some missing. The sample shows 510,000 or so clones, roughly 87% of them seen only once. The TCR originated in a person aged 18-65 years who received the Ad26.COV2.S COVID-19 vaccine or a placebo. V gene TRBV7-2 combines with J gene TRBJ1-5; the D gene is possibly TRBD1 (5 bases). The sample was peripheral blood, taken in a trial of Ad26.COV2.S vaccine versus placebo. CDR3 in amino acids: CASSTGGWWNQPQHF. CDR3 nucleotide sequence: TGTGCCAGCAGCACCGGGGGGTGGTGGAATCAGCCCCAGCATTTT.